Listed below are T cell receptor beta chains from one sample, sequenced in a study of memory CD4+ T cells and cytomegalovirus serostatus. Method: immunoSEQ multiplex PCR; TCRdb's copy keeps in-frame clones and lacks some. The table lists 56,000 or so clones, around 80% of them singletons, with over 0.35% in the top ten. The sample taken for sequencing was memory CD4+ T cells from blood. All receptors derive from an adult in good health and CMV-seronegative. Each CDR3 is given with its conserved first and last residue. The order of the fields is V gene, D gene, clone size, J gene, CDR3 DNA, CDR3 protein. D genes are given only for firm matches. For some rows the clone size is stated as once, few or many, or as a class when expanded; others skip it.

V: TRBV7-8; D: TRBD2; size: -; J: TRBJ2-2; DNA: TGTGCCAGCAGCCCTAGCGGGGGGGCTACCGGGGAGCTGTTTTTT; CDR3: CASSPSGGATGELFF
V: TRBV7-2; D: TRBD1; size: -; J: TRBJ2-6; DNA: TGTGCCAGCAGCTCCAGGGGGCCTGGGGTCAACGTCCTGACTTTC; CDR3: CASSSRGPGVNVLTF
V: TRBV2; D: TRBD1; size: once; J: TRBJ1-4; DNA: TGTGCCAGCAGTGAAGGTGACAGGGGGGGAGAAAAACTGTTTTTT; CDR3: CASSEGDRGGEKLFF
V: TRBV2; D: TRBD2; size: -; J: TRBJ2-5; DNA: TGTGCCAGCAGTAGGGGCGGCGGGGGGGCCTTGGAGACCCAGTACTTC; CDR3: CASSRGGGGALETQYF
V: TRBV11-2; D: -; size: -; J: TRBJ1-4; DNA: TGTGCCAGCAGCACCTCGGGCGGATACCTTGAAAAACTGTTTTTT; CDR3: CASSTSGGYLEKLFF
V: TRBV30; D: -; size: -; J: TRBJ2-3; DNA: TGTGCCTGGAGTGTAGGTAATACAGGCACGGATACGCAGTATTTT; CDR3: CAWSVGNTGTDTQYF
V: TRBV21-1; D: -; size: -; J: TRBJ2-1; DNA: TGTGCCATCCTCTCCCAGGGTGAGCAGTTCTTC; CDR3: CAILSQGEQFF
V: TRBV29-1; D: -; size: -; J: TRBJ1-1; DNA: TGCAGCGTTAATCAGGGAAGTTCCGGAGCTTTCTTT; CDR3: CSVNQGSSGAFF
V: TRBV28; D: -; size: -; J: TRBJ1-1; DNA: TGTGCCAGCAGGGGAAGGGGTGGATCGATAGAAGCTTTCTTT; CDR3: CASRGRGGSIEAFF
V: TRBV7-2; D: -; size: -; J: TRBJ2-7; DNA: TGTGCCAGCAGCCCCCGCAGGGGGGTCTACGAGCAGTACTTC; CDR3: CASSPRRGVYEQYF
V: TRBV6-1; D: TRBD1; size: -; J: TRBJ2-3; DNA: TGTGCCAGCAGTGGGGGCTCCGGGACAGTACTTCATACGCAGTATTTT; CDR3: CASSGGSGTVLHTQYF
V: TRBV5-5; D: -; size: -; J: TRBJ1-6; DNA: TGTGCCAGCAGCGGTATGGTGGATTCACCCCTCCACTTT; CDR3: CASSGMVDSPLHF
V: TRBV13; D: -; size: -; J: TRBJ2-7; DNA: TGTGCCAGCAGGCAGGGGAGACCTAGCTCCTACGAGCAGTACTTC; CDR3: CASRQGRPSSYEQYF
V: TRBV5-6; D: -; size: -; J: TRBJ2-7; DNA: TGTGCCAGCAGCTCAAGGGGGTACGAGCAGTACTTC; CDR3: CASSSRGYEQYF
V: TRBV7-9; D: TRBD2; size: -; J: TRBJ2-3; DNA: TGTGCCAGCAGCTTAAGTACGGGGGGGACAGATACGCAGTATTTT; CDR3: CASSLSTGGTDTQYF
V: TRBV2; D: -; size: -; J: TRBJ2-3; DNA: TGTGCCAGCAGTGTACAGGTGGTTGCAGATACGCAGTATTTT; CDR3: CASSVQVVADTQYF
V: TRBV10-3; D: -; size: -; J: TRBJ1-5; DNA: TGTGCCATCAGTGAGTCGAGACAGACCAATCAGCCCCAGCATTTT; CDR3: CAISESRQTNQPQHF